The 19 T cell receptor beta chains given below trace back to one sample, sequenced in a study of T cell clonality in common variable immunodeficiency (dated by TCRdb to between 2015 and 2016). Summary of the overall study and its limitations: Reportedly, TCRbeta sequences from CVID had fewer deletions and N-nucleotide insertions, and highly modified clones with 13 or more V deletions were absent from CVID.

The method behind the library was the immunoSEQ multiplex PCR assay. Drawn from immuneACCESS, this table holds only the in-frame rearrangements with V and J called that TCRdb kept. Clones are partly lost; checked studies trace under half to an unresolved V gene and leave the rest unexplained. This sample has roughly 32,000 clones, none of them a singleton. The top ten constitute under 30% of the sample. Their cognate antigens are unknown. The sequenced material came from peripheral blood mononuclear cells. The receptor set was obtained from a human donor with common variable immunodeficiency.

In the case of this clone: The sequence runs out 3 residues before the end of the CDR3; the remainder is reconstructed from the germline J gene. This chain uses TRBV18 with TRBJ1-1; D is possibly TRBD1 (6 bases). Germline assignment: CDR1 KGHSH and CDR2 LQKENI. This CDR3 contains 14 residues. V lost 0 bases and J 5 bases, leaving 10 bases between the germline ends. The DNA read from the CDR3 is TGTGCCAGCTCACCACCCGGGAGGGGGACTGAA. Amino acid sequence: CASSPPGRGTE. The complete CDR3 sequence is CASSPPGRGTEAFF.

Details on this clone: The CDR3 is cut off 3 residues early in the read; its end comes from the germline J gene. The chain uses TRBV5-1 and TRBJ2-3, with 14 bases lining up with TRBD2. The germline gives CDR1 SGHRS, CDR2 YFSETQ. There are 17 residues in the CDR3. J gave up 4 bases and V 4 bases, and 8 bases lay outside the gene matches. The sequenced part of the CDR3 DNA is TGCGCCAGCAGCCCAATGGGACTAGCGGGAGTCGCAGATACG. Its translation: CASSPMGLAGVADT. The full-length CDR3 reads as CASSPMGLAGVADTQYF.

In this sample, this clone turned up many times. Read data end 3 residues before the CDR3 end; the end is taken from the germline J gene. This rearrangement joins TRBV5-1 to TRBJ1-6, with 7 bases fitting TRBD1. With 4 bases clipped from V and 10 bases from J, the junction kept 5 bases outside the gene matches. The V gene's germline CDR1 is SGHRS and CDR2 YFSETQ. The CDR3 is 13 residues long. The CDR3 DNA, read in part, is TGCGCCAGCAGCATCGACAGGGAATCACCC. Translated: CASSIDRESP. The full CDR3 is CASSIDRESPLHF.

This clone showed up just a few times. The read stops 3 residues short of the end of the CDR3; the missing end is completed from the germline J gene. This sequence joins TRBV7-9 and TRBJ1-1; D unresolved. V was shortened by 3 bases and J by 0 bases, with 2 bases between the two germline ends. Germline loops: CDR1 SEHNR, CDR2 FQNEAQ (reference sequence). The CDR3 has 12 residues. CDR3 amino acids: CASSFMNTEAFF. The sequenced part of the CDR3 DNA is TGTGCCAGCAGCTTCATGAACACTGAA.

With respect to this clone: Sequencing ends 3 residues short of the CDR3 end; the germline J gene provides the rest. The chain carries TRBV18 and TRBJ1-1; D is undetermined. Germline V gives CDR1 KGHSH, CDR2 LQKENI. V was cut by 0 bases and J by 1 base, with 6 bases left in between. The CDR3 totals 14 residues. The part of the CDR3 DNA that was read is TGTGCCAGCTCACCACCTACTCGGAACACTGAA. This gives the protein CASSPPTRNTE. The full CDR3 reads CASSPPTRNTEAFF.

Regarding this clone: Read coverage stops 3 residues before the CDR3 terminus; the germline J gene supplies the remainder. V gene TRBV20-1 combines with J gene TRBJ1-4, with 11 bases identical to TRBD1. V shed 4 bases, J shed 7 bases, and the junction held 11 bases outside the gene matches. CDR1 is DFQATT and CDR2 is SNEGSKA in the germline V gene (reference sequence). CDR3 length equals 16 residues. CDR3: CSATYIPGQGGEKLFF. CDR3 DNA (partial): TGCAGTGCTACCTATATACCGGGACAGGGGGGTGAAAAA.

This clone was seen repeatedly, ten times or more. The read finishes 3 residues shy of the CDR3 end, and the germline J gene is used to complete it. The V call is TRBV19, the J call TRBJ1-3; 8 bases agree with TRBD1. Germline V gene lookup returns CDR1 LNHDA and CDR2 SQIVND (reference sequence). CDR3 length: 12 amino acids. Partial CDR3 DNA: TGTGCCAGTAGTATCGGGACAGGAAGC. Protein: CASSIGTGS. The CDR3 in its entirety is CASSIGTGSIYF.

Comment on this clone: The read terminates 3 residues before the CDR3 end, so the remaining end is supplied by the germline J gene. The chain is built from TRBV30 and TRBJ1-5; 7 nucleotides agree with TRBD1. With V trimmed by 4 bases and J by 0 bases, 6 bases remained unmatched. This CDR3 is 15 amino acids long. The germline V gene encodes CDR1 GTSNPN and CDR2 SVGIG (reference sequence). The covered CDR3 bases are TGTGCCTGGAATCGACAGGGAATTAGCAATCAGCCC. This translates into CAWNRQGISNQP. The full CDR3 is CAWNRQGISNQPQHF.

This clone appeared many times. The read stops 3 residues short of the end of the CDR3; the missing end is completed from the germline J gene. The chain employs TRBV19 and TRBJ2-1; D unclear. V was shortened by 6 bases and J by 7 bases, with 7 bases between the two germline ends. Per the germline V gene, CDR1 is LNHDA and CDR2 is SQIVND (reference sequence). The CDR3 is made up of 11 amino acids. CDR3 DNA, as far as it was read: TGTGCCAGTAGCCTACGGAATGAG. The encoded protein is CASSLRNE. The whole CDR3 region reads CASSLRNEQFF.

The table lists this clone with many counts. The read is 3 residues too short to cover the CDR3 end, so that end is filled in from the germline J gene. The chain combines TRBV5-1 with TRBJ2-1, with 9 bases fitting TRBD2. Germline V gives CDR1 SGHRS, CDR2 YFSETQ. After removal of 2 bases from V and 8 bases from J, the junction contained 5 bases not matched to a gene. There are 14 residues in the CDR3. The CDR3 protein is CASSLVSSGDEQFF. The DNA read from the CDR3 is TGCGCCAGCAGCTTAGTTTCTAGCGGGGATGAG.

The table lists this clone with a few counts. The read stops 3 residues short of the end of the CDR3; the missing end is completed from the germline J gene. The J gene is TRBJ2-2, the V gene TRBV7-9; weak D call: TRBD2 (6 bases). This CDR3 has 12 amino acids. Germline V gene lookup returns CDR1 SEHNR and CDR2 FQNEAQ (reference sequence). V was cut by 8 bases and J by 7 bases, with 11 bases left in between. The CDR3 loop reads CASLWGDGELFF. Partial CDR3 DNA: TGTGCCAGCCTTTGGGGGGACGGGGAG.

Details on this clone: The DNA ends 3 residues before the CDR3 does, and the rest of the CDR3 is filled in from the germline J gene. The genes are TRBV7-9 and TRBJ1-1; D not certain. CDR3 length: 14 residues. The V gene's germline CDR1 is SEHNR and CDR2 FQNEAQ (reference sequence). Between the trimmed V and J ends, which lost 1 base and 4 bases, there was a span of 10 bases. The DNA read from the CDR3 is TGTGCCAGCAGCTTAGTCCATACTGGCACTGAA. Protein sequence: CASSLVHTGTE. The whole CDR3 sequence is CASSLVHTGTEAFF.

This clone was detected ten times or more. The CDR3 here is CASAAEPAYEQYF. The CDR3 DNA, read in part, is TGCGCCAGCGCGGCCGAACCGGCCTACGAG. The chain is built from TRBV5-1 and TRBJ2-7; no clear D gene. The CDR3 extends 3 residues past the end of the read, so its final part is completed from the germline J gene. The CDR3 consists of 13 residues. The V end lost 7 bases, the J end lost 2 bases, and 13 bases lay between the germline ends. Germline CDR1 SGHRS, CDR2 YFSETQ.

This clone was seen repeatedly, ten times or more. The observed sequence ends 3 residues before the CDR3 terminus, with the missing tail filled in from the germline J gene. The chain employs TRBV27 and TRBJ2-2; 8 bases are shared with TRBD1. Unmatched junction bases numbered 8, after V lost 7 bases and J lost 4 bases. The CDR3 covers 15 residues. Germline V gene lookup returns CDR1 MNHEY and CDR2 SMNVEV (reference sequence). CDR3 loop: CASNRTGPLTGELFF. The CDR3 DNA, read in part, is TGTGCCAGCAATCGGACAGGGCCCCTCACCGGGGAG.

This clone was detected many times. The read falls 3 residues short of the CDR3 end, and the missing part is taken from the germline J gene. The rearrangement joins TRBV19 to TRBJ2-5, with 11 bases identical to TRBD2. This CDR3 region has 16 residues. Germline V CDR1 and CDR2: LNHDA, SQIVND (reference sequence). The V gene end was trimmed by 4 bases and the J gene end by 5 bases; junction bases not matched to a gene: 9. The sequenced CDR3 bases are TGTGCCAGTAGTAAAATAGCGGGAGGGCCAAGGGAGACC. It is translated as CASSKIAGGPRET. The full CDR3 protein reads CASSKIAGGPRETQYF.

The table lists this clone with many counts. Read coverage stops 3 residues before the CDR3 terminus; the germline J gene supplies the remainder. The chain couples TRBV7-8 to TRBJ2-1; 7 positions agree with TRBD1. CDR3 length: 17 residues. Germline CDR1 SGHVS, CDR2 FQNEAQ. Unmatched junction bases numbered 8, after V lost 3 bases and J lost 0 bases. The DNA read from the CDR3 is TGTGCCAGCAGCTTCAAATTGACAGGGAGCTCCTACAATGAG. Its translation is CASSFKLTGSSYNE. The complete CDR3 sequence is CASSFKLTGSSYNEQFF.

This clone appeared a few times. The CDR3 goes on 3 residues after the read ends, and that part is filled in from the germline J gene. The identical CDR3 is also encoded by other nucleotide sequences in the sample. The chain is built from TRBV7-2 and TRBJ2-7; the match to TRBD1 covers 8 bases. V lost 6 bases and J lost 4; bases outside the gene matches: 11. The CDR3 totals 15 residues. Germline CDR1 and CDR2: SGHTA and FQGNSA. The sequenced CDR3 bases are TGTGCCAGCAGTTCTAATCCCCGACAGGGGTACGAG. Translated: CASSSNPRQGYE. The CDR3 in full is CASSSNPRQGYEQYF.

This clone was observed a few times. The CDR3 end is not reached by the read, which stops 3 residues before it; the germline J gene fills it in. V usage is TRBV20-1 and J usage is TRBJ1-1; D perhaps matches TRBD1 (5 bases). The CDR3 contains 11 residues. V was pared by 6 bases and J by 0 bases, with 5 bases between. In germline, CDR1 is DFQATT, CDR2 SNEGSKA (reference sequence). CDR3 protein: CSARVNTEAFF. Partial CDR3 DNA: TGCAGTGCCAGGGTGAACACTGAA.

This clone was seen repeatedly, ten times or more. The missing CDR3 end, 3 residues past where the read stops, is filled in from the germline J gene. The chain combines TRBV7-9 with TRBJ2-1; TRBD1 aligns across 10 bases. The CDR3 is made up of 14 amino acids. Germline CDR1 reads SEHNR; CDR2 reads FQNEAQ (reference sequence). Trimming at V came to 7 bases and at J to 4 bases, leaving 4 bases not matched to a gene. CDR3 DNA, as far as it was read: TGTGCCAGCACCCAGGGACAGGGGTACAATGAG. This translates into CASTQGQGYNE. The whole CDR3 is CASTQGQGYNEQFF.